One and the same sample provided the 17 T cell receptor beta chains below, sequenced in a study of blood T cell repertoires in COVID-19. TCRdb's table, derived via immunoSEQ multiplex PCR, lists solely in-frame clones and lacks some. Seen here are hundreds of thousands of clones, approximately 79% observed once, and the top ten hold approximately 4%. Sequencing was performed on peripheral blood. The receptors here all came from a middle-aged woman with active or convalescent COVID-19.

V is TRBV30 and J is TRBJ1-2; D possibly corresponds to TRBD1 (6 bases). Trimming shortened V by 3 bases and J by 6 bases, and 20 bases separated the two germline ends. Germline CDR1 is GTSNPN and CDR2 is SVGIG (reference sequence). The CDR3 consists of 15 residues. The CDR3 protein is CAWSRKQGRVHGYTF. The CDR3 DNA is TGTGCCTGGAGCCGAAAACAGGGAAGGGTGCATGGCTACACCTTC.

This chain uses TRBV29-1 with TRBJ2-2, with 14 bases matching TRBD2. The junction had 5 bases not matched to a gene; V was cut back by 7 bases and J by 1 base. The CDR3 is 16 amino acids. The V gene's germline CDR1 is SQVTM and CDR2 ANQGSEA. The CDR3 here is CSGGTSGGLNTGELFF. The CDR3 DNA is TGCAGCGGCGGGACTAGCGGGGGCCTGAACACCGGGGAGCTGTTTTTT.

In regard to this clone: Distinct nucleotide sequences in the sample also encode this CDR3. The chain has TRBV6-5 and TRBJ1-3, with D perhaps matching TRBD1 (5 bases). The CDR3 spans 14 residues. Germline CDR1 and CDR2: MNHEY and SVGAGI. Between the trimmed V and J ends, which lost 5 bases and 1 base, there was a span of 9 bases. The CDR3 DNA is TGTGCCAGCAGTCGTCAGGGATCTGGAAACACCATATATTTT. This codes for CASSRQGSGNTIYF.

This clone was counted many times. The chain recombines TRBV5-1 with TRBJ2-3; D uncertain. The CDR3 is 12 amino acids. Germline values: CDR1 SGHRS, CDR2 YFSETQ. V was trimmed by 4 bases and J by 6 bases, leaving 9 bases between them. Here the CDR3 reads CASSISTDTQYF. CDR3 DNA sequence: TGCGCCAGCAGCATTAGTACGGATACGCAGTATTTT. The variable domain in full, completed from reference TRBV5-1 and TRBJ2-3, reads KAGVTQTPRYLIKTRGQQVTLSCSPISGHRSVSWYQQTPGQGLQFLFEYFSETQRNKGNFPGRFSGRQFSNSRSEMNVSTLELGDSALYLCASSISTDTQYFGPGTRLTVL.

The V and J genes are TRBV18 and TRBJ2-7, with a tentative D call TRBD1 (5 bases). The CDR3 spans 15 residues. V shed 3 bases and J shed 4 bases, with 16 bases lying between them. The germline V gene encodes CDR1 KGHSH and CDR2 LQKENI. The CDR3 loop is CASSPLHTDSYEQYF. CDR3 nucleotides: TGTGCCAGCTCACCGTTGCATACTGACAGTTACGAGCAGTACTTC.

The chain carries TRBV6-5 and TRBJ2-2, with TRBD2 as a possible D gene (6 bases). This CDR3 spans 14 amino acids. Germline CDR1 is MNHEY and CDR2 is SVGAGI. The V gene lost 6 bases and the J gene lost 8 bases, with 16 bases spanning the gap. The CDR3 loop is CASRRDLRKGELFF. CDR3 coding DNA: TGTGCCAGCAGGAGGGACTTGAGGAAAGGGGAGCTGTTTTTT.

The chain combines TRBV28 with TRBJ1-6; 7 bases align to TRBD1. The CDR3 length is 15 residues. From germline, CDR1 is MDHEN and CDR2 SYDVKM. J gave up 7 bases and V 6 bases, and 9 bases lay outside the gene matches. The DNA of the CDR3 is TGTGCCAGCAGAATAGACAGGGCGGGAAATTCACCCCTCCACTTT. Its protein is CASRIDRAGNSPLHF.

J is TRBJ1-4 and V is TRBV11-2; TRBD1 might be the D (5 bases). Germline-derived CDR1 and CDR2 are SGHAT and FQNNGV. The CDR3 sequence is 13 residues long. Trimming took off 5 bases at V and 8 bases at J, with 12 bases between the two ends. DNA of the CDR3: TGTGCCAGCAGCCTGGGGCTCCGCGAAAAACTGTTTTTT. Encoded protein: CASSLGLREKLFF.

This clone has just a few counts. The CDR3 bases are TGTGCCAGCAGCTTAGTTCCGGGGGGGACAGATACGCAGTATTTT. Its protein is CASSLVPGGTDTQYF. V is TRBV7-6 and J is TRBJ2-3; 8 bases are a match to TRBD2. The CDR3 covers 15 residues. The V gene end was trimmed by 1 base and the J gene end by 3 bases; junction bases not matched to a gene: 3. The germline gives CDR1 SGHVS, CDR2 FNYEAQ.

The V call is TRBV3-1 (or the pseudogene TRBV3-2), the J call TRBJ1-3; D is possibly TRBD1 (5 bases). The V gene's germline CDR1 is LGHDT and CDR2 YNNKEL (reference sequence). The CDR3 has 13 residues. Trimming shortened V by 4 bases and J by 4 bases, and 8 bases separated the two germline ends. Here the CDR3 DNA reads TGTGCCAGCAGCCCGGGGGGGGGAAACACCATATATTTT. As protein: CASSPGGGNTIYF.

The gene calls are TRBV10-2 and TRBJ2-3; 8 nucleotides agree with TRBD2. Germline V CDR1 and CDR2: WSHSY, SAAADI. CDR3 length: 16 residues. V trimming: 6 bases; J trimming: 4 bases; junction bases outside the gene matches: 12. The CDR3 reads CASRPGTSALPDTQYF. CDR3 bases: TGCGCCAGCAGGCCCGGGACTAGTGCCCTCCCAGATACGCAGTATTTT.

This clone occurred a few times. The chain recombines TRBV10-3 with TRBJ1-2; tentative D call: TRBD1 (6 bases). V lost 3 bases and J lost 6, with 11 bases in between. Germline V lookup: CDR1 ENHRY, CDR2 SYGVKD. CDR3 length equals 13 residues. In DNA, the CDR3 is TGTGCCATCAGTGAAACAGGGACGCATGGCTACACCTTC. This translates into CAISETGTHGYTF.

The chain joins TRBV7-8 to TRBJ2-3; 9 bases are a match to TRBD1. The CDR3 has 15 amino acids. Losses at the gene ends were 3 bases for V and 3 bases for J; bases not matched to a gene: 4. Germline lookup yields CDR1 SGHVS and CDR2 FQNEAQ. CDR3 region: CASSFRDRATDTQYF. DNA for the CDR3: TGTGCCAGCAGCTTCCGGGACAGGGCAACAGATACGCAGTATTTT. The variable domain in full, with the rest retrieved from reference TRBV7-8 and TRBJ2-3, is GAGVSQSPRYKVAKRGQDVALRCDPISGHVSLFWYQQALGQGPEFLTYFQNEAQLDKSGLPSDRFFAERPEGSVSTLKIQRTQQEDSAVYLCASSFRDRATDTQYFGPGTRLTVL.

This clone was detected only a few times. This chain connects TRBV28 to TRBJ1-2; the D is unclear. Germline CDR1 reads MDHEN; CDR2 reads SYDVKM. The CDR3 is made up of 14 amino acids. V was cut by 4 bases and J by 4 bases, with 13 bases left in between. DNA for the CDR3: TGTGCCAGCAGTTCCTCAGTAAATCCCTATGGCTACACCTTC. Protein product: CASSSSVNPYGYTF.

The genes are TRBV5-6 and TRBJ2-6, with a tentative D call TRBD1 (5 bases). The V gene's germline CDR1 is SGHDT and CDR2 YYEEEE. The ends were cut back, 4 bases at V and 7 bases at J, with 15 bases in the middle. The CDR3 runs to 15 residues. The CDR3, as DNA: TGTGCCAGCAGCCACGGACACCCGAATGCCAACGTCCTGACTTTC. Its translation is CASSHGHPNANVLTF.

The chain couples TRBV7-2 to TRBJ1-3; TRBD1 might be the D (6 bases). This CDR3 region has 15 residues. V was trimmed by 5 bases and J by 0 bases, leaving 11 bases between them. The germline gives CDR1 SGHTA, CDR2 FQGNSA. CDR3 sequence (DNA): TGTGCCAGCAGCCTCCAGGGGAGCTCTGGAAACACCATATATTTT. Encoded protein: CASSLQGSSGNTIYF.

CDR3 DNA sequence: TGTGCCAGTAGTATGTTAGCAGGGACCGGGGAGCTGTTTTTT. Translating it yields CASSMLAGTGELFF. The chain couples TRBV19 to TRBJ2-2, with TRBD1 as a possible D gene (5 bases). The CDR3 spans 14 residues. Trimming took 3 bases from V and 5 from J, leaving 10 bases between them. The germline V gene encodes CDR1 LNHDA and CDR2 SQIVND (reference sequence).